These 10 T cell receptor beta chains originate from one sample sequenced in a study of blood T cells in healthy people across ages. For the second PCR, which ran for 7 to 11 cycles, a sample-barcoded 5' primer and a J-beta primer mix were used. Using its own MiXCR run on the 5' RACE reads, TCRdb lists one record per CDR3 protein. The sample contains fewer than 900,000 distinct CDR3 sequences, roughly 49% of which appear only once. The material sequenced was blood. The receptors were sampled from a woman aged 55-69 years in good health.

V is TRBV9 and J is TRBJ2-7; the D is unclear. V was cut by 4 bases and J by 7 bases, with 27 bases left in between. The CDR3 has 17 residues. Germline CDR1 and CDR2: SGDLS and YYNGEE. Here the CDR3 reads CASSPPDPRAESNEQYF. The CDR3 DNA reads TGTGCCAGCAGCCCTCCGGACCCCCGGGCCGAGTCCAATGAGCAGTACTTC.

In its sample, this clonotype was seen a few times. V gene TRBV7-9 combines with J gene TRBJ2-6; unclear D gene. CDR3 length: 13 amino acids. Looked up from germline, CDR1 is SEHNR and CDR2 is FQNEAQ (reference sequence). Deletions cut 8 bases from V and 0 bases from J, with 5 bases between. The CDR3 DNA sequence: TGTGCCAGCGGACCCTCTGGGGCCAACGTCCTGACTTTC. Protein: CASGPSGANVLTF.

This clonotype was observed once. The V and J genes are TRBV5-4 and TRBJ2-4; D is unresolved. CDR3 length: 13 amino acids. Trimming pared 0 bases from V and 8 bases from J, leaving 9 bases between. Germline V gene lookup returns CDR1 SGHNT and CDR2 YYREEE (reference sequence). The chain's CDR3 is CASSLGEWDIQYF. In DNA form, the CDR3 reads TGTGCCAGCAGCTTGGGGGAATGGGACATTCAGTACTTC. Based on the CDR3 plus reference TRBV5-4 and TRBJ2-4, the full variable domain is ETGVTQSPTHLIKTRGQQVTLRCSSQSGHNTVSWYQQALGQGPQFIFQYYREEENGRGNFPPRFSGLQFPNYSSELNVNALELDDSALYLCASSLGEWDIQYFGAGTRLSVL.

The V call is TRBV3-1, the J call TRBJ2-5; the D gene is possibly TRBD1 (8 bases). V was cut by 4 bases and J by 11 bases, with 26 bases left in between. CDR1 and CDR2 (germline): LGHDT, YNNKEL (reference sequence). The CDR3 covers 16 residues. The CDR3, as DNA: TGTGCCAGCAGCCTTCAGGGGGCAGGGCGAAGCGGGGAGCAGTACTTC. Protein: CASSLQGAGRSGEQYF.

The J gene is TRBJ2-1, the V gene TRBV15; 8 nucleotides line up with TRBD2. Germline trimming cut 4 bases from V and 1 base from J; bases unmatched to any gene: 6. Germline V gene lookup returns CDR1 LNHNV and CDR2 YYDKDF (reference sequence). This CDR3 is 16 amino acids long. Written as DNA, the CDR3 is TGTGCCACCAGCACAGAAGCGGGAGAATCCTACAATGAGCAGTTCTTC. Translation: CATSTEAGESYNEQFF.

The rearrangement links TRBV7-2 to TRBJ2-3, with TRBD1 as a possible D gene (6 bases). From germline, CDR1 is SGHTA and CDR2 FQGNSA. The ends were cut back, 5 bases at V and 2 bases at J, with 17 bases in the middle. CDR3 length equals 16 residues. The CDR3 spells CASSTQGTSYTDTQYF. The CDR3 DNA follows: TGTGCCAGCAGCACACAGGGAACATCTTACACAGATACGCAGTATTTT.

This clonotype was seen a handful of times. V gene TRBV5-5 combines with J gene TRBJ2-5; TRBD1 might be the D (5 bases). Trimming cost V 0 bases and J 5 bases, with 17 bases left between them. Germline CDR1 reads SGHKS; CDR2 reads YYEKEE (reference sequence). The CDR3 sequence is 16 residues long. The CDR3 DNA reads TGTGCCAGCAGCTTGGGACCCAGGGCAAATGGGGAGACCCAGTACTTC. Protein product: CASSLGPRANGETQYF.

J is TRBJ2-7 and V is TRBV20-1; 9 bases are a match to TRBD2. The CDR3 has 17 amino acids. Per the germline V gene, CDR1 is DFQATT and CDR2 is SNEGSKA (reference sequence). V shed 4 bases, J shed 1 base, and the junction held 14 bases outside the gene matches. For the CDR3, the DNA is TGCAGTGCTATCGATAGCGGGAGTTCGCGTCTGTCCTACGAGCAGTACTTC. This sequence encodes CSAIDSGSSRLSYEQYF.

The chain employs TRBV28 and TRBJ1-2, with D unresolved. There are 14 residues in the CDR3. V shed 6 bases and J shed 8 bases, with 19 bases lying between them. Germline lookup yields CDR1 MDHEN and CDR2 SYDVKM. In nucleotides, the CDR3 is TGTGCCAGCAGGCCCGGGCCAAGGCTCTTCGGCTACACCTTC. Translation: CASRPGPRLFGYTF.

In this sample, this clonotype turned up a few times. This sequence joins TRBV20-1 and TRBJ1-2; no firm D call. In germline, CDR1 is DFQATT, CDR2 SNEGSKA (reference sequence). Trimming removed 0 bases at V and 6 bases at J, with 14 bases between. The CDR3 loop spans 14 amino acids. CDR3 loop: CSARDPSKMDGYTF. The CDR3 DNA reads TGCAGTGCTAGAGATCCGAGTAAAATGGATGGCTACACCTTC.